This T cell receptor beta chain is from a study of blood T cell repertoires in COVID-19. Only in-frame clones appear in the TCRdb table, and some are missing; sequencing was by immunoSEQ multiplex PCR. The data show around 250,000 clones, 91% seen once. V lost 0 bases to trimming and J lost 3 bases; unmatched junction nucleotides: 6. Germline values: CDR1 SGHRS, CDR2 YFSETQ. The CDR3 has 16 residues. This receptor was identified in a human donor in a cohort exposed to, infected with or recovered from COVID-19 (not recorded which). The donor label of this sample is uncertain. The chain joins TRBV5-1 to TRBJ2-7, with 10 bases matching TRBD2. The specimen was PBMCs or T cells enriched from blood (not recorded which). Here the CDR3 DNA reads TGCGCCAGCAGCTTGGATTCTAGCGGGGGCCTCTACGAGCAGTACTTC. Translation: CASSLDSSGGLYEQYF.